The T cell receptor beta chain described here comes from a study of PD-1 blockade in classical Hodgkin lymphoma. Findings and limits, study-wide: Newly diagnosed patients were said to have less baseline TCR diversity than healthy donors did. Patients newly diagnosed and complete responders had comparable baseline diversity. Compared with baseline, CD4+ but not CD8+ TCR diversity had risen significantly by C4D1.

This clone was counted between two and nine times. Its antigen is not known. Indicated time point: cycle 4 day 1 (C4D1), after less than 7 weeks of nivolumab. There was relapse after autologous stem cell transplantation in every patient, and there was variation in brentuximab vedotin exposure. Repertoires were generated with immunoSEQ multiplex PCR, while TCRdb's copy carries only in-frame clones and drops some. The sample lists about 46,000 clones; roughly 80% were seen once. The receptor was isolated from a human donor with classical Hodgkin lymphoma. The sequencing used peripheral blood mononuclear cells (PBMCs), collected before the fourth cycle of nivolumab.

CDR3 region: CASSVSGHINQPQHF. As DNA, the CDR3 is TGTGCCAGCAGCGTATCGGGACACATCAATCAGCCCCAGCATTTT. V gene TRBV9 combines with J gene TRBJ1-5, with D possibly matching TRBD1 (6 bases). Looked up from germline, CDR1 is SGDLS and CDR2 is YYNGEE. Trimming stripped 1 base from V and 3 bases from J, with 11 bases between. The CDR3 loop spans 15 amino acids.